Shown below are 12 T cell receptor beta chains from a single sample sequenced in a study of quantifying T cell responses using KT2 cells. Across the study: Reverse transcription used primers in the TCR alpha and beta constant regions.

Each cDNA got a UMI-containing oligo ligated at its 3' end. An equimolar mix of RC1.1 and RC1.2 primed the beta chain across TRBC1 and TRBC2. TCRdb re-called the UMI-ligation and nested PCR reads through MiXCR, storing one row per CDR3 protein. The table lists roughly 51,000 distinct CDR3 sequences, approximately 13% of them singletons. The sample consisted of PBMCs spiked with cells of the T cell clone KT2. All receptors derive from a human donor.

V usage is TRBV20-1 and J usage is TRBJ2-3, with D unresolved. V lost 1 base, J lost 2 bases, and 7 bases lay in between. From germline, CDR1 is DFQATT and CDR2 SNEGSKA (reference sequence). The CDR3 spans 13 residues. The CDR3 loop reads CSARANSTDTQYF. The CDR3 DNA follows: TGCAGTGCTAGAGCTAATTCCACAGATACGCAGTATTTT.

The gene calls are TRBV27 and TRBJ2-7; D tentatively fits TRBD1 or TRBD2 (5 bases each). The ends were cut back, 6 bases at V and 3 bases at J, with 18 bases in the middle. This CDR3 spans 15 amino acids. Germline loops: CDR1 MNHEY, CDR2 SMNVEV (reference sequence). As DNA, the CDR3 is TGTGCCAGCAGACCAGACAGACGGACTTTCTACGAGCAGTACTTC. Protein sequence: CASRPDRRTFYEQYF.

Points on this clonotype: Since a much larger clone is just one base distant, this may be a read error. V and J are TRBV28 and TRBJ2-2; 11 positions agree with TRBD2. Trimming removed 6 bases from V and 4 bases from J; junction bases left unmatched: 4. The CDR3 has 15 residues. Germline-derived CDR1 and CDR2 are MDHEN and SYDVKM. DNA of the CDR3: TGTGCCAGCAGAACGCTAGCGGGAGGCACCGGGGAGCTGTTTTTT. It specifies CASRTLAGGTGELFF.

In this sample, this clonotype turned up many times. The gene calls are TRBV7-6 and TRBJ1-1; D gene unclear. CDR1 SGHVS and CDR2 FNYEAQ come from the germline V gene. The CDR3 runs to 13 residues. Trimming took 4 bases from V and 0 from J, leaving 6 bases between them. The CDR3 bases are TGTGCCAGCAGCTCCCAAATGAACACTGAAGCTTTCTTT. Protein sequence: CASSSQMNTEAFF.

The CDR3 spells CASISVTGVFVSGELFF. The CDR3 region has the DNA TGTGCCAGCATCTCTGTGACGGGAGTGTTTGTCTCCGGGGAGCTGTTTTTT. V is TRBV6-2 or TRBV6-3 and J is TRBJ2-2; maybe TRBD2 (6 bases). Trimming took 7 bases from V and 6 from J, leaving 24 bases between them. Germline assignment: CDR1 MNHEY and CDR2 SVGEGT. CDR3 size: 17 residues.

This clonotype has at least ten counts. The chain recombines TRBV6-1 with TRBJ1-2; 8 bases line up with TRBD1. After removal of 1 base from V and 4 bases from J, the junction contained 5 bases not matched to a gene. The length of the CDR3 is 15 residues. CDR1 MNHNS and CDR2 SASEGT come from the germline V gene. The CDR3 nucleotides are TGTGCCAGCAGTGAAGGTGGACAGGGACCCTATGGCTACACCTTC. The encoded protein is CASSEGGQGPYGYTF.

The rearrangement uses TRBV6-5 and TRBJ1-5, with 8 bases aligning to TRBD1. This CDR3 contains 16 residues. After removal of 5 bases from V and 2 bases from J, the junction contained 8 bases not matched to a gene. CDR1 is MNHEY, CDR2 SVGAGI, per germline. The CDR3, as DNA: TGTGCCAGCAGTCGGACAGGGAGTAGGGGCAATCAGCCCCAGCATTTT. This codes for CASSRTGSRGNQPQHF.

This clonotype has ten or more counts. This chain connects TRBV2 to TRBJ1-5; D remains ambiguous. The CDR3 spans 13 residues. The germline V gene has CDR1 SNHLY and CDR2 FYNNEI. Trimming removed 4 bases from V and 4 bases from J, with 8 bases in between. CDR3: CASSVMENQPQHF. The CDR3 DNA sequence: TGTGCCAGCAGTGTTATGGAAAATCAGCCCCAGCATTTT.

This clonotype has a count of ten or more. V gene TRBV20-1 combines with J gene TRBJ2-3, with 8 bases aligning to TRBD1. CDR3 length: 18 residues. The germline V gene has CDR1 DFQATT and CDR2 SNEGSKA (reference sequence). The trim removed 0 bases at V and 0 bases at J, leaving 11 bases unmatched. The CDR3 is CSARDGSSGGASTDTQYF. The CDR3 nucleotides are TGCAGTGCTAGAGATGGTTCTTCAGGGGGCGCTAGCACAGATACGCAGTATTTT.

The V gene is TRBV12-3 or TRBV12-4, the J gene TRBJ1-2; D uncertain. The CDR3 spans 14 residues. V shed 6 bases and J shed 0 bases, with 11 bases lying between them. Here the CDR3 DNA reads TGTGCCAGCAGCCAGACCGATGCTAACTATGGCTACACCTTC. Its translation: CASSQTDANYGYTF.

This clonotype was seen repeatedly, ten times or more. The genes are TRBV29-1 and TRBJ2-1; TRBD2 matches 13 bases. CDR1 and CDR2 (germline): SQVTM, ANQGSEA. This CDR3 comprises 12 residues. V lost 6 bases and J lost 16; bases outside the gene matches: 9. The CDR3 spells CSVGTSGRAIFF. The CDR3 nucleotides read TGCAGCGTCGGAACTAGCGGGAGGGCCATTTTCTTC.

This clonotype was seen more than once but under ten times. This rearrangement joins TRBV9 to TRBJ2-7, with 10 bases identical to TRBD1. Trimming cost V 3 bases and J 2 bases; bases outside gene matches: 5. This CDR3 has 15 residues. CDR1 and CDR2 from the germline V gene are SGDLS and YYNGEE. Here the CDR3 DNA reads TGTGCCAGCAGCGGCTCCGGGACAGGGGCCTACGAGCAGTACTTC. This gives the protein CASSGSGTGAYEQYF. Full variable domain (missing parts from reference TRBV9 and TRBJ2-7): DSGVTQTPKHLITATGQRVTLRCSPRSGDLSVYWYQQSLDQGLQFLIQYYNGEERAKGNILERFSAQQFPDLHSELNLSSLELGDSALYFCASSGSGTGAYEQYFGPGTRLTVT.